Below are 14 T cell receptor beta chains sequenced from a single sample in a study of cytomegalovirus exposure and HLA in healthy donors. The PCR ran on 60 Vbeta and 13 Jbeta primers. The table came from immunoSEQ multiplex PCR; TCRdb's copy has only in-frame clones and leaves some out. The sample's table shows under 130,000 clones. Sequencing was done on a sample of PBMCs. Receptor source: a man aged 35-49 years in good health and CMV-seronegative.

The V call is TRBV11-2, the J call TRBJ2-7, with D hard to call. CDR1 SGHAT and CDR2 FQNNGV come from the germline V gene. Between the trimmed V and J ends, which lost 0 bases and 3 bases, there was a span of 9 bases. This CDR3 region has 14 residues. The CDR3 region is CASSLDHTNYEQYF. The CDR3 bases are TGTGCCAGCAGCTTAGACCACACTAACTACGAGCAGTACTTC.

The chain carries TRBV18 and TRBJ2-1; 10 positions match TRBD2. Germline CDR1 is KGHSH and CDR2 is LQKENI. The CDR3 covers 13 residues. J gave up 9 bases and V 5 bases, and 4 bases lay outside the gene matches. The CDR3 coding sequence is TGTGCCAGCTCAAGCGGGGGGGCCGTTGAGCAGTTCTTC. Residues: CASSSGGAVEQFF.

CDR3: CATDSGSAFNYEQYF. CDR3 nucleotide sequence: TGTGCCACTGATAGCGGGAGCGCTTTTAACTACGAGCAGTACTTC. V and J are TRBV10-3 and TRBJ2-7; 9 bases are a match to TRBD2. The germline V gene encodes CDR1 ENHRY and CDR2 SYGVKD. The CDR3 runs 15 residues. J lost 3 bases, V lost 10 bases, and 13 bases had no gene match.

The chain joins TRBV18 to TRBJ1-5; TRBD1 aligns across 9 bases. Germline trimming cut 3 bases from V and 3 bases from J; bases unmatched to any gene: 12. CDR1 and CDR2 (germline): KGHSH, LQKENI. The CDR3 length is 18 residues. CDR3 amino acids: CASSPRQTGTGINQPQHF. The CDR3 nucleotides read TGTGCCAGCTCACCGCGACAAACCGGGACAGGGATCAATCAGCCCCAGCATTTT. The whole variable domain, filled in from reference TRBV18 and TRBJ1-5, reads NAGVMQNPRHLVRRRGQEARLRCSPMKGHSHVYWYRQLPEEGLKFMVYLQKENIIDESGMPKERFSAEFPKEGPSILRIQQVVRGDSAAYFCASSPRQTGTGINQPQHFGDGTRLSIL.

The rearrangement joins TRBV6-1 to TRBJ1-2, with 8 bases fitting TRBD1. The CDR3 is made up of 14 amino acids. Losses at the gene ends were 6 bases for V and 4 bases for J; bases not matched to a gene: 7. CDR1 and CDR2 (germline): MNHNS, SASEGT. The DNA of the CDR3 is TGTGCCAGCAGCCATACCGGGACAGGCTATGGCTACACCTTC. This sequence encodes CASSHTGTGYGYTF.

A note on this clone: At one end the junction does not follow the germline gene, possibly because of a read error. The V call is TRBV6-6, the J call TRBJ1-2; a possible D gene is TRBD1 (6 bases). The germline V gene encodes CDR1 MNHNY and CDR2 SVGAGI (reference sequence). This CDR3 is built from 15 residues. The CDR3 is CAGRTPKGGDYGYTF. The CDR3, as DNA: TGTGCCGGCAGGACACCCAAAGGGGGGGACTATGGCTACACCTTC.

The CDR3, as DNA: TGTGCCAGCAGGAGACTGTCGAGCGGCTCCTACGAGCAGTACTTC. It translates to CASRRLSSGSYEQYF. V is TRBV6-5 and J is TRBJ2-7, with D tentatively TRBD2 (5 bases). With 6 bases removed from V and 0 bases from J, the gap between germline ends came to 15 bases. This CDR3 is 15 amino acids long. Germline values: CDR1 MNHEY, CDR2 SVGAGI.

This sequence joins TRBV11-2 and TRBJ2-7, with D maybe TRBD1 (6 bases). The germline CDR1 and CDR2 sequences are SGHAT and FQNNGV. This CDR3 is built from 14 residues. Trimming took off 0 bases at V and 3 bases at J, with 9 bases between the two ends. CDR3 in DNA: TGTGCCAGCAGCTTAGATAACAGGGACTACGAGCAGTACTTC. It translates to CASSLDNRDYEQYF.

The chain carries TRBV27 and TRBJ2-5, with D possibly TRBD1 on 6 matching bases. V was trimmed by 4 bases and J by 2 bases, leaving 11 bases between them. The CDR3 totals 14 residues. From germline, CDR1 is MNHEY and CDR2 SMNVEV (reference sequence). The CDR3 sequence: CASSYNRVQETQYF. The CDR3 DNA reads TGTGCCAGCAGTTACAACAGGGTTCAAGAGACCCAGTACTTC.

V is TRBV19 and J is TRBJ1-2; D unclear. The V gene's germline CDR1 is LNHDA and CDR2 SQIVND (reference sequence). V lost 7 bases and J 7 bases, leaving 13 bases between the germline ends. This CDR3 spans 12 amino acids. In nucleotides, the CDR3 is TGTGCCAGTACCCATCCCAGGCCTGGCTACACCTTC. Translating gives CASTHPRPGYTF.

V is TRBV18 and J is TRBJ2-4, with 11 bases identical to TRBD2. Germline CDR1 and CDR2: KGHSH and LQKENI. J gave up 0 bases and V 6 bases, and 4 bases lay outside the gene matches. This CDR3 is 16 amino acids long. CDR3 in amino acids: CASSRTSGQAKNIQYF. CDR3 bases: TGTGCCAGCTCGAGGACTAGCGGGCAAGCCAAAAACATTCAGTACTTC.

The chain recombines TRBV28 with TRBJ2-7, with 9 bases matching TRBD2. The CDR3 is made up of 18 amino acids. The junction had 17 bases not matched to a gene; V was cut back by 5 bases and J by 3 bases. Germline V gene data show CDR1 as MDHEN and CDR2 as SYDVKM. The CDR3 reads CASSTTPGGSGGLYEQYF. The DNA for the CDR3 is TGTGCCAGCAGTACCACACCCGGGGGTAGCGGGGGACTCTACGAGCAGTACTTC.

J is TRBJ1-2 and V is TRBV20-1; D not resolved. V was cut by 6 bases and J by 4 bases, with 9 bases left in between. CDR1 is DFQATT and CDR2 is SNEGSKA in the germline V gene (reference sequence). CDR3 size: 11 residues. The CDR3 sequence: CSAPRAYGYTF. As DNA, the CDR3 is TGCAGTGCCCCGAGGGCCTATGGCTACACCTTC.

This chain links TRBV28 with TRBJ1-2, with TRBD1 as a possible D gene (5 bases). Trimming took off 6 bases at V and 8 bases at J, with 10 bases between the two ends. The CDR3 runs 11 residues. Germline CDR1 MDHEN, CDR2 SYDVKM. The CDR3 protein is CASRGPVGYTF. The CDR3 region has the DNA TGTGCCAGCAGGGGGCCCGTCGGCTACACCTTC.